This record looks at one T cell receptor (beta chain) sequence and its context. The V gene's germline CDR1 is MNHEY and CDR2 SVGAGI. V lost 6 bases and J 4 bases, leaving 12 bases between the germline ends. The CDR3 is made up of 13 amino acids. The sample originates from a study of blood T cell repertoires in COVID-19. Study-wide context: Collection of acute and convalescent COVID-19 samples took place in the United States, Italy and Spain. The analysed material was cDNA or gDNA that came from T cells, B-cell-depleted T cells, or PBMCs.

Under the authors' procedure: Quantification of nucleated cells was approximated via reference gene primer amplification. Here immunoSEQ multiplex PCR was the method, and the copy in TCRdb shows in-frame clones only, minus some. V, J and clone size are taken as reported in that table, and D and trimming were inferred from the DNA itself. Of 14,000 or so clones listed, approximately 83% are singletons. This chain connects TRBV6-5 to TRBJ1-2; D not certain. This sequence originates from a woman aged 60 to 75 with acute or convalescent COVID-19. The sample consisted of peripheral blood. The DNA of the CDR3 is TGTGCCAGCAGCCGAACCAGTTCCTATGGCTACACCTTC. Protein product: CASSRTSSYGYTF.